This T cell receptor (beta chain) was identified in a study of T cell repertoires in cytomegalovirus infection. Study-level information: Recently identified HLA-C-restricted CMV epitopes were among the peptides used. From public TCR beta signatures came an indication of both CMV infection and matching HLA type. Whole-study findings and limits: CMV carriers with the relevant HLA were identified by cumulative public TCR beta family frequency. HLA-C-restricted CMV-specific TCR beta clonotypes prevailed in the ex vivo response.

The V and J ends lost 4 bases and 4 bases respectively, with 20 bases between them. This CDR3 is built from 16 residues. Germline values: CDR1 SGHVS, CDR2 FQNEAQ. This clonotype was picked up a small number of times. Antigen unknown. TCRdb re-analysed the reads in MiXCR, keeping a single row per CDR3 protein. Of about 700,000 distinct CDR3 sequences detected, about 30% appear once; the ten largest clones hold 15% to 20%. The chain links TRBV7-8 to TRBJ2-7; unclear D gene. Material: cultured PBMCs, obtained from culture after CMV antigen stimulation. The source is a human donor in good health (CMV status not recorded). Some clones in this sample may be carry-over from other donors' samples. This chain's CDR3 is CASSSPGLLDVYEQYF. The DNA for the CDR3 is TGTGCCAGCAGCTCCCCGGGTCTGTTGGATGTGTACGAGCAGTACTTC.